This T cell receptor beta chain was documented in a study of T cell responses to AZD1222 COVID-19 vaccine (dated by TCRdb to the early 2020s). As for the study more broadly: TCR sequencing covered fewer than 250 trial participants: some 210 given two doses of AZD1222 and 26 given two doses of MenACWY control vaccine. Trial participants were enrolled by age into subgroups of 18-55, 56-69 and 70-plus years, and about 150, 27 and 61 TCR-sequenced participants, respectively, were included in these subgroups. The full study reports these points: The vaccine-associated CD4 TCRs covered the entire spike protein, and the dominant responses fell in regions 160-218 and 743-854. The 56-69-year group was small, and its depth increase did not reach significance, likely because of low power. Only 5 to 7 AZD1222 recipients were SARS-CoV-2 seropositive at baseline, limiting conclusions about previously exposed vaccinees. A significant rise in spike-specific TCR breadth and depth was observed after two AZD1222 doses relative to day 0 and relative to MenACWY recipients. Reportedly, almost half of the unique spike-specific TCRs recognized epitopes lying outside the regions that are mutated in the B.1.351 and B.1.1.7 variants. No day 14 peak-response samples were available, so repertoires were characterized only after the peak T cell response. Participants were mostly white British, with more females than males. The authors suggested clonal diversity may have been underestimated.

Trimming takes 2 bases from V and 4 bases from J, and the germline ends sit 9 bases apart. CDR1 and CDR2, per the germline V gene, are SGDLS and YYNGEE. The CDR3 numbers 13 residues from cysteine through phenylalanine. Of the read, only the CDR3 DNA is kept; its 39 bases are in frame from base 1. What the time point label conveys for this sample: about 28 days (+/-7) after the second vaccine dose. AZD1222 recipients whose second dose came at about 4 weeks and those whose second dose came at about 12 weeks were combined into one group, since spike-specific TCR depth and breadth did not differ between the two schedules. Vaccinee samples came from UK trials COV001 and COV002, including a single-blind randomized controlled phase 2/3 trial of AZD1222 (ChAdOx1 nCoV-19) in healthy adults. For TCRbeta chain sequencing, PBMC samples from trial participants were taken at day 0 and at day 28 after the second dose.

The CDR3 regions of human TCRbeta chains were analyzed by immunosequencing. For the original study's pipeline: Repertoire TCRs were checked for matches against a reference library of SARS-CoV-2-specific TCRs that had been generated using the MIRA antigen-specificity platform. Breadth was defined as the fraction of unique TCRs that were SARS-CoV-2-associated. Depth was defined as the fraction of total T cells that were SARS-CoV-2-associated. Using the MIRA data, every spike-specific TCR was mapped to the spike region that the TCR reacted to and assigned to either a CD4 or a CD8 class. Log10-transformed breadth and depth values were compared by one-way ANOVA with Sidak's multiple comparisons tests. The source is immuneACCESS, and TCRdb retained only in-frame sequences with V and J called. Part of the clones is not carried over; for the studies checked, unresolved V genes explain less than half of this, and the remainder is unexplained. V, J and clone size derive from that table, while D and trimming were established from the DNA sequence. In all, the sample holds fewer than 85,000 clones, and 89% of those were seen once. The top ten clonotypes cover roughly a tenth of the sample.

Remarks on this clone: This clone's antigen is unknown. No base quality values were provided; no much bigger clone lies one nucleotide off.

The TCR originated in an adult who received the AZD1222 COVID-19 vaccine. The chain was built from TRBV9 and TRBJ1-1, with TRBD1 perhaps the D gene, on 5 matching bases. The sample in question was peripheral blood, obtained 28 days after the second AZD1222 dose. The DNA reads TGTGCCAGCAGCGTTGGGACGTTCACTGAAGCTTTCTTT. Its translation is CASSVGTFTEAFF. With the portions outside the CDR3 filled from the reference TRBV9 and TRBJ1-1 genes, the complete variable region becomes DSGVTQTPKHLITATGQRVTLRCSPRSGDLSVYWYQQSLDQGLQFLIQYYNGEERAKGNILERFSAQQFPDLHSELNLSSLELGDSALYFCASSVGTFTEAFFGQGTRLTVV.